The entry that follows covers one T cell receptor (beta chain) sequence. The entry originates in a study of blood T cell repertoires in COVID-19. Study as a whole: Donors in the United States, Italy and Spain gave samples during acute or convalescent COVID-19. Nucleic acid was either cDNA or gDNA, and it came from T cells, B-cell-depleted T cells, or PBMCs.

V was shortened by 3 bases and J by 7 bases, with 10 bases between the two germline ends. This CDR3 has 12 residues. Germline V gene sequence: CDR1 SGHRS, CDR2 YFSETQ. Seattle's enrolled individuals joined amid active infection and were then monitored longitudinally. In the study's own analysis: The authors estimated nucleated cell counts from reference gene primer amplification. This table comes from immunoSEQ multiplex PCR, and its TCRdb copy is limited to in-frame clones, with some not included. V, J and clone size were drawn from that table, and D and trimming were deduced from the DNA. The sample shows fewer than 300,000 clones, about 86% of them seen only once.

This sequence was found in a woman in her 30s with COVID-19, enrolled during active disease. The gene calls are TRBV5-1 and TRBJ1-1; D is unresolved. Sequencing was done on a sample of peripheral blood. The CDR3 coding sequence is TGCGCCAGCAGCTCCTCCCTAGGTGAAGCTTTCTTT. Amino acids: CASSSSLGEAFF.